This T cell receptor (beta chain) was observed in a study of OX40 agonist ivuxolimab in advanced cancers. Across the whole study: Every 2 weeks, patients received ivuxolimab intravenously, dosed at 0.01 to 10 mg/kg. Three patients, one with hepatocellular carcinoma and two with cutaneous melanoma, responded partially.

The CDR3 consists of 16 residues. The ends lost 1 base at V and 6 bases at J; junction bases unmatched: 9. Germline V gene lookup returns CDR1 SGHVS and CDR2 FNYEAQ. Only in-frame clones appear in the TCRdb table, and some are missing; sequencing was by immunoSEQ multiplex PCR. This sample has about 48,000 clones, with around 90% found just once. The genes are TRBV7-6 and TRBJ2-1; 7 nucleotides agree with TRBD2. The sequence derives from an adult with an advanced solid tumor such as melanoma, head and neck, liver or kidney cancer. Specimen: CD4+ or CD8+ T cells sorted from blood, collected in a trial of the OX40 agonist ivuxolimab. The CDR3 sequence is CASSLVGGSISNEQFF. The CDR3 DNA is TGTGCCAGCAGCTTAGTGGGCGGGAGTATAAGCAATGAGCAGTTCTTC.